The clone carrying this T cell receptor (beta chain) has more than one count but fewer than ten. Its antigen remains unidentified. CDR1 is SGHTA and CDR2 is FQGNSA in the germline V gene. CDR3 length: 15 residues. The V end was cut by 7 bases, the J end by 0 bases, with 13 bases between. One entry per CDR3 protein results from TCRdb running MiXCR on the reads. The sample carries 680,000 or so distinct CDR3 sequences, roughly a third recorded once. This specimen belongs to a study of T cell repertoires in cytomegalovirus infection. The wider study: Carrying CMV and the relevant HLA type showed in public TCR beta signatures. Overall study findings and caveats: CMV-specific HLA-C-restricted TCR beta clonotypes dominated the ex vivo response.

The TCR sequence derives from a human donor in good health (CMV status not recorded). Some clones in this sample may be carry-over from other donors' samples. The specimen was cultured PBMCs, collected from culture after CMV antigen stimulation. V is TRBV7-2 and J is TRBJ2-1; D perhaps matches TRBD2 (6 bases). This CDR3 is CASTLRGSSYNEQFF. DNA of the CDR3: TGTGCCAGCACTCTGCGGGGCTCCTCCTACAATGAGCAGTTCTTC.